These 30 T cell receptor beta chains were all obtained from the same sample, sequenced in a study of shared clonotypes between healthy human individuals. Libraries were prepared by immunoSEQ multiplex PCR; TCRdb keeps only in-frame clonotypes and omits some of them. The repertoire holds 2 million to 2.5 million clones, with more than 90% as singletons. Sequencing input: naive CD4+ T cells sorted from blood. Subset denoted: CD45RA+ positively selected. These receptors originate from a man between 18 and 35 years old in good health.

The chain joins TRBV2 to TRBJ1-2; TRBD1 aligns across 8 bases. The CDR3 is 14 residues long. Germline CDR1 SNHLY, CDR2 FYNNEI. Losses at the gene ends were 2 bases for V and 5 bases for J; bases not matched to a gene: 4. CDR3 amino acids: CASSEQGAQYGYTF. The CDR3 DNA follows: TGTGCCAGCAGTGAACAGGGGGCTCAATATGGCTACACCTTC.

This clone appeared a single time. CDR3 in amino acids: CASSVRDRTDTQYF. CDR3 DNA sequence: TGTGCCAGCAGCGTTAGGGACCGAACAGATACGCAGTATTTT. The V gene is TRBV4-2, the J gene TRBJ2-3, with D possibly being TRBD1 or TRBD2 (5 bases each). CDR1 LGHNA and CDR2 YNFKEQ come from the germline V gene. V was pared by 5 bases and J by 3 bases, with 12 bases between. This CDR3 is built from 14 residues.

Concerning this clone itself: The same CDR3 can be traced to other DNA sequences in this sample. The chain couples TRBV5-1 to TRBJ2-2; D may be TRBD1 or TRBD2 (5 bases each). This CDR3 spans 14 amino acids. CDR1 is SGHRS, CDR2 YFSETQ, per germline. V was shortened by 4 bases and J by 3 bases, with 10 bases between the two germline ends. CDR3 in DNA: TGCGCCAGCAGCACACTAGGGGACACCGGGGAGCTGTTTTTT. Its protein is CASSTLGDTGELFF.

The CDR3 region has the DNA TGTGCCAGCAGCCAAGTCTGTAGGTTAAAAGTC. It translates to CASSQVCRLKV. The chain has TRBV14 and TRBJ2-7; no firm D call. The CDR3 consists of 11 residues. Germline V gene lookup returns CDR1 SGHDN and CDR2 FVKESK.

The chain links TRBV5-4 to TRBJ1-2; D unresolved. This CDR3 has 14 residues. Germline CDR1 SGHNT, CDR2 YYREEE (reference sequence). V was clipped by 1 base and J by 6 bases, with 13 bases between them. For the CDR3, the DNA is TGTGCCAGCAGCTTGTCCGGGGTAACAGATGGCTACACCTTC. Its protein is CASSLSGVTDGYTF.

For the CDR3, the DNA is TGTGCCAGCAGTGAAGCGCTAGGGGATTGGTCACCCCTCCACTTT. Translating it yields CASSEALGDWSPLHF. The chain couples TRBV6-1 to TRBJ1-6, with a possible D match to TRBD1 (5 bases). The germline V and J ends were trimmed by 0 bases and 10 bases, with 13 bases remaining between them. Germline V gene lookup returns CDR1 MNHNS and CDR2 SASEGT. This CDR3 has 15 residues.

As to this clone: The sample contains more than one DNA sequence encoding this CDR3. The chain carries TRBV9 and TRBJ1-5, with 9 bases that match TRBD1. V was pared by 2 bases and J by 3 bases, with 3 bases of the junction left unmatched. Germline lookup yields CDR1 SGDLS and CDR2 YYNGEE. The CDR3 is 15 residues long. In DNA, the CDR3 is TGTGCCAGCAGCGTTGGGACAGGGAACAATCAGCCCCAGCATTTT. Translated: CASSVGTGNNQPQHF.

This chain connects TRBV2 to TRBJ2-1; 7 nucleotides match TRBD2. Trimming at V came to 7 bases and at J to 2 bases, leaving 8 bases not matched to a gene. The CDR3 covers 15 residues. Germline lookup yields CDR1 SNHLY and CDR2 FYNNEI. The CDR3 protein is CASIPSSGTYNEQFF. Here the CDR3 DNA reads TGTGCCAGCATTCCTTCTAGCGGTACCTACAATGAGCAGTTCTTC.

CDR3 sequence: CASSLTGQNEKLFF. The CDR3 DNA follows: TGTGCCAGCAGTTTAACGGGACAGAATGAAAAACTGTTTTTT. This chain joins TRBV28 and TRBJ1-4; 7 positions agree with TRBD1. With V trimmed by 2 bases and J by 5 bases, 2 bases remained unmatched. There are 14 residues in the CDR3. Per germline, CDR1 MDHEN and CDR2 SYDVKM. Filled out from reference TRBV28 and TRBJ1-4, the complete variable domain reads DVKVTQSSRYLVKRTGEKVFLECVQDMDHENMFWYRQDPGLGLRLIYFSYDVKMKEKGDIPEGYSVSREKKERFSLILESASTNQTSMYLCASSLTGQNEKLFFGSGTQLSVL.

The CDR3 nucleotides are TGTGCCAGCTCACCAATGGGGACTAGCGGGATTGGGGCCAACGTCCTGACTTTC. It encodes CASSPMGTSGIGANVLTF. This chain connects TRBV18 to TRBJ2-6, with 13 nucleotides matching TRBD2. Unmatched junction bases numbered 4, after V lost 2 bases and J lost 3 bases. Germline V lookup: CDR1 KGHSH, CDR2 LQKENI. This CDR3 is built from 18 residues.

Note on this clone: Other DNA sequences of this sample code for an identical CDR3. This rearrangement joins TRBV29-1 to TRBJ1-1; D unclear. Germline assignment: CDR1 SQVTM and CDR2 ANQGSEA. Trimming cost V 4 bases and J 1 base, with 7 bases left between them. The CDR3 loop spans 12 amino acids. CDR3 region: CSVVPGNTEAFF. Here the CDR3 DNA reads TGCAGCGTTGTCCCAGGGAACACTGAAGCTTTCTTT.

J is TRBJ1-3 and V is TRBV28; no reliable D call. With 8 bases removed from V and 2 bases from J, the gap between germline ends came to 10 bases. The CDR3 sequence is 13 residues long. Looked up from germline, CDR1 is MDHEN and CDR2 is SYDVKM. CDR3: CASHGVPGNTIYF. In nucleotides, the CDR3 is TGTGCCAGCCACGGGGTGCCTGGAAACACCATATATTTT.

The rearrangement uses TRBV15 and TRBJ2-7; D may be TRBD1 or TRBD2 (5 bases each). This CDR3 has 13 residues. Germline CDR1 reads LNHNV; CDR2 reads YYDKDF (reference sequence). Between the trimmed V and J ends, which lost 1 base and 6 bases, there was a span of 10 bases. The DNA of the CDR3 is TGTGCCACCAGCAGAGCCGGGGCTCCCGAGCAGTACTTC. Amino acid sequence: CATSRAGAPEQYF.

This clone came up once. The V call is TRBV30, the J call TRBJ2-6; D gene unclear. V lost 8 bases and J lost 4, with 9 bases in between. The germline CDR1 and CDR2 sequences are GTSNPN and SVGIG (reference sequence). The CDR3 runs 12 residues. The CDR3 protein is CARTVGANVLTF. CDR3 nucleotides: TGTGCCCGTACGGTAGGGGCCAACGTCCTGACTTTC.

The gene calls are TRBV5-4 and TRBJ1-4; perhaps TRBD1 as D (6 bases). CDR1 and CDR2 (germline): SGHNT, YYREEE (reference sequence). The CDR3 length is 16 residues. V was pared by 4 bases and J by 0 bases, with 13 bases between. This chain's CDR3 is CASSDRSAATNEKLFF. CDR3 DNA sequence: TGTGCCAGCAGCGACAGGTCAGCTGCAACTAATGAAAAACTGTTTTTT.

The chain couples TRBV5-1 to TRBJ1-2; D possibly corresponds to TRBD1 (6 bases). CDR1 and CDR2 (germline): SGHRS, YFSETQ. V shed 2 bases and J shed 0 bases, with 11 bases lying between them. The CDR3 is 15 residues long. The CDR3 reads CASSFVGASNYGYTF. DNA of the CDR3: TGCGCCAGCAGCTTTGTGGGGGCATCTAACTATGGCTACACCTTC.

The chain uses TRBV19 and TRBJ2-1; 7 positions agree with TRBD2. Germline trimming cut 5 bases from V and 6 bases from J; bases unmatched to any gene: 10. Germline V lookup: CDR1 LNHDA, CDR2 SQIVND (reference sequence). There are 15 residues in the CDR3. The CDR3 nucleotides read TGTGCCAGTAGTGAGATCGGGGGGACCCGCAATGAGCAGTTCTTC. It specifies CASSEIGGTRNEQFF.

The chain combines TRBV30 with TRBJ2-7, with D perhaps TRBD2 (7 bases). The germline V gene encodes CDR1 GTSNPN and CDR2 SVGIG (reference sequence). The CDR3 has 15 residues. The V end lost 0 bases, the J end lost 4 bases, and 16 bases lay between the germline ends. The CDR3 nucleotides read TGTGCCTGGAGTGTACTTGACGGGGGGCGATACGAGCAGTACTTC. This codes for CAWSVLDGGRYEQYF.

This clone was recorded once. V is TRBV27 and J is TRBJ2-7; D gene ambiguous. Trimming took off 4 bases at V and 0 bases at J, with 13 bases between the two ends. The CDR3 is 15 amino acids. Germline CDR1 and CDR2: MNHEY and SMNVEV (reference sequence). The CDR3 region has the DNA TGTGCCAGCAGTTCAGACCGGGCCGTCTCCTACGAGCAGTACTTC. Amino acids: CASSSDRAVSYEQYF.

The chain employs TRBV5-4 and TRBJ1-1; D may be TRBD1 (5 bases). The V gene's germline CDR1 is SGHNT and CDR2 YYREEE (reference sequence). Trimming took 2 bases from V and 4 from J, leaving 12 bases between them. CDR3 size: 14 residues. The chain's CDR3 is CASSLQVGFTEAFF. The CDR3 region has the DNA TGTGCCAGCAGCTTACAGGTTGGTTTCACTGAAGCTTTCTTT.

The CDR3 bases are TGTGCCAGCAGCTTAATGGCAATAGGGGATCAGCCCCAGCATTTT. Translated, it gives CASSLMAIGDQPQHF. The chain recombines TRBV7-2 with TRBJ1-5; a weak D match, TRBD1 (5 bases). The CDR3 consists of 15 residues. With 2 bases removed from V and 5 bases from J, the gap between germline ends came to 13 bases. The germline V gene has CDR1 SGHTA and CDR2 FQGNSA.

A word on this clone: In the same sample, other DNA sequences code for this CDR3. The chain employs TRBV18 and TRBJ1-1; perhaps TRBD1 as D (5 bases). The CDR3 loop spans 13 amino acids. CDR1 and CDR2 from the germline V gene are KGHSH and LQKENI. Trimming shortened V by 8 bases and J by 0 bases, and 10 bases separated the two germline ends. Written as DNA, the CDR3 is TGTGCCAGCACCGACAGTTTGAACACTGAAGCTTTCTTT. This gives the protein CASTDSLNTEAFF.

This clone was recorded only once. The chain couples TRBV7-2 to TRBJ2-5, with 10 bases that match TRBD2. The CDR3 covers 15 residues. V lost 3 bases to trimming and J lost 5 bases; unmatched junction nucleotides: 6. Per germline, CDR1 SGHTA and CDR2 FQGNSA. The CDR3: CASSFAGTSDETQYF. DNA of the CDR3: TGTGCCAGCAGCTTCGCCGGGACTAGCGATGAGACCCAGTACTTC.

This chain uses TRBV5-1 with TRBJ2-4, with TRBD2 as a possible D gene (5 bases). The CDR3 totals 15 residues. From germline, CDR1 is SGHRS and CDR2 YFSETQ. Trimming cost V 1 base and J 5 bases, with 13 bases left between them. The CDR3 coding sequence is TGCGCCAGCAGCTTGCTGCCGGGGTGGGAAAACATTCAGTACTTC. Amino acids: CASSLLPGWENIQYF. Full variable domain (remainder filled in from reference TRBV5-1 and TRBJ2-4): KAGVTQTPRYLIKTRGQQVTLSCSPISGHRSVSWYQQTPGQGLQFLFEYFSETQRNKGNFPGRFSGRQFSNSRSEMNVSTLELGDSALYLCASSLLPGWENIQYFGAGTRLSVL.

This clone occurred once. The CDR3: CASSRDTGTGNTEAFF. The CDR3 DNA reads TGCGCCAGCAGCCGGGATACCGGGACAGGGAACACTGAAGCTTTCTTT. The chain uses TRBV5-1 and TRBJ1-1, with 8 bases that match TRBD1. V lost 4 bases and J lost 1; bases outside the gene matches: 9. CDR3 length: 16 amino acids. The germline gives CDR1 SGHRS, CDR2 YFSETQ. The full variable domain, rest sourced from reference TRBV5-1 and TRBJ1-1, is KAGVTQTPRYLIKTRGQQVTLSCSPISGHRSVSWYQQTPGQGLQFLFEYFSETQRNKGNFPGRFSGRQFSNSRSEMNVSTLELGDSALYLCASSRDTGTGNTEAFFGQGTRLTVV.

J is TRBJ2-7 and V is TRBV20-1, with a possible D match to TRBD2 (5 bases). The CDR3 length is 11 residues. Looked up from germline, CDR1 is DFQATT and CDR2 is SNEGSKA (reference sequence). CDR3 nucleotide sequence: TGCAGCGGGGAAGGATCTTACGAGCAGTACTTC. As protein: CSGEGSYEQYF.

A remark on this clone: Other nucleotide sequences from this sample produce the same CDR3. V usage is TRBV7-9 and J usage is TRBJ1-1; D uncertain. Trimming left V 3 bases short and J 1 base short, with 3 bases between. This CDR3 contains 12 residues. Germline V CDR1 and CDR2: SEHNR, FQNEAQ (reference sequence). The CDR3 DNA is TGTGCCAGCAGCTTTCAGAACACTGAAGCTTTCTTT. Translating it yields CASSFQNTEAFF.

Note on this clone: A much larger clone differs by one base, so this may be a read error. Within the sample, other DNA sequences also encode this same CDR3. The chain combines TRBV7-2 with TRBJ2-3; D unresolved. V was shortened by 4 bases and J by 4 bases, with 3 bases between the two germline ends. The CDR3 runs to 11 residues. Germline V CDR1 and CDR2: SGHTA, FQGNSA. The CDR3 bases are TGTGCCAGCAGCTCCTCAGATACGCAGTATTTT. Translation gives CASSSSDTQYF.

CDR3: CASRRWTGELFF. The CDR3 coding sequence is TGTGCCAGCAGGAGGTGGACCGGGGAGCTGTTTTTT. This chain links TRBV6-5 with TRBJ2-2, with D unresolved. V was cut by 6 bases and J by 5 bases, with 7 bases left in between. Germline lookup yields CDR1 MNHEY and CDR2 SVGAGI. This CDR3 is 12 amino acids long.

With regard to this clone: The sample carries other DNA sequences with the same CDR3. V usage is TRBV7-2 and J usage is TRBJ1-5; a possible D gene is TRBD1 (5 bases). Germline CDR1 is SGHTA and CDR2 is FQGNSA. Trimming left V 5 bases short and J 4 bases short, with 9 bases between. The CDR3 is 13 residues long. In DNA, the CDR3 is TGTGCCAGCAGCCGCGGGGGTAATCAGCCCCAGCATTTT. This codes for CASSRGGNQPQHF.